Reported below is one T cell receptor beta chain. Its antigen remains unidentified. These data are taken from a study of cytomegalovirus exposure and HLA in healthy donors. Study-wide context: The roughly 670 first-cohort repertoires shared a platform with the 100 to 150 validation repertoires, as reported in a later analysis.

Germline CDR1 and CDR2: LNHDA and SQIVND (reference sequence). This CDR3 contains 16 residues. V lost 1 base and J lost 1; bases outside the gene matches: 4. Produced via immunoSEQ multiplex PCR; TCRdb's table is partial and in-frame only. The table records over 110,000 clones, around 90% of them present only once. Study-level findings and limits: The authors confirmed in vitro that a few CMV-associated chains were specific for CMV antigens. The tendency of first-cohort TCR clusters to co-occur in the roughly 130 validation repertoires was the finding of a later analysis. The study flagged roughly 160 TCR beta chains as cytomegalovirus-associated.

V gene TRBV19 combines with J gene TRBJ1-5, with 7 bases matching TRBD1. The clonotype originates from a young man in good health and CMV-seropositive. What was sequenced was PBMCs. The CDR3 is CASSIVGRGSNQPQHF. The CDR3 DNA follows: TGTGCCAGTAGTATAGTAGGCAGGGGGAGCAATCAGCCCCAGCATTTT. The variable domain in full, with the rest retrieved from reference TRBV19 and TRBJ1-5, is DGGITQSPKYLFRKEGQNVTLSCEQNLNHDAMYWYRQDPGQGLRLIYYSQIVNDFQKGDIAEGYSVSREKKESFPLTVTSAQKNPTAFYLCASSIVGRGSNQPQHFGDGTRLSIL.